This entry features one T cell receptor beta chain sequence. Its antigen is currently unknown. The CDR3 length is 13 residues. Germline CDR1 reads ENHRY; CDR2 reads SYGVKD. The V and J ends lost 10 bases and 4 bases respectively, with 15 bases between them. This sample stems from a study of PD-1 blockade in mismatch repair-deficient tumors. Study information: All were previously treated, progressing patients with over 9 mismatch repair-deficient cancer types.

Every patient had mismatch repair deficiency by PCR or immunohistochemistry. TCR sequencing covered a few patients who responded to pembrolizumab. Clones were read by immunoSEQ multiplex PCR, and TCRdb kept only the in-frame ones, dropping some. This sample yields around 100,000 clones, of which 82% are seen a single time; around 6.5% belongs to the top ten. Study-wide results and caveats: Tumor-resident clones, often absent from pretreatment blood, expanded after pembrolizumab and then contracted.

This clonotype was obtained from an adult with mismatch repair-deficient cancer. The sequencing here drew on peripheral blood, taken roughly 35 weeks after starting pembrolizumab. The V gene is TRBV10-3, the J gene TRBJ2-3; D remains ambiguous. DNA for the CDR3: TGTGCCACCAAGGCGGCTGGGGCAGATACGCAGTATTTT. Protein sequence: CATKAAGADTQYF.